This entry lists 15 T cell receptor beta chains sequenced from one sample in a study of spatial heterogeneity in lung cancer. Each CDR3 protein gets one entry after TCRdb re-called the 5' RACE reads with MiXCR. The sample holds about 5,000 distinct CDR3 sequences; about 3% are singletons and the top ten take approximately 24%. Stated time point: sample taken at primary tumor resection. Sequences were derived from normal lung tissue next to the tumor, sampled at surgery. All receptors come from a male donor with early-stage non-small cell lung cancer.

This clonotype appeared many times. This rearrangement joins TRBV20-1 to TRBJ1-1; D not resolved. Trimming removed 3 bases from V and 1 base from J, with 3 bases in between. The germline gives CDR1 DFQATT, CDR2 SNEGSKA (reference sequence). The CDR3 length is 11 residues. CDR3 region: CSASQNTEAFF. The CDR3 DNA is TGCAGTGCTAGCCAGAACACTGAAGCTTTCTTT.

By frequency in the sample, this clonotype is medium-sized. This chain uses TRBV11-2 with TRBJ2-3; 7 bases agree with TRBD2. The CDR3 spans 15 residues. Trimming cost V 6 bases and J 2 bases; bases outside gene matches: 8. Looked up from germline, CDR1 is SGHAT and CDR2 is FQNNGV. The chain's CDR3 is CASSRSGTFTDTQYF. The CDR3, as DNA: TGTGCCAGCAGTCGCAGCGGGACTTTCACAGATACGCAGTATTTT.

This clonotype was observed a handful of times. The genes are TRBV20-1 and TRBJ2-3; 7 nucleotides align to TRBD2. Trimming cost V 5 bases and J 6 bases; bases outside gene matches: 5. Germline V CDR1 and CDR2: DFQATT, SNEGSKA (reference sequence). The CDR3 runs 12 residues. In nucleotides, the CDR3 is TGCAGTGCTGACTGGGAGGGGGATACGCAGTATTTT. Its protein is CSADWEGDTQYF.

This clonotype was seen ten or more times. The rearrangement joins TRBV6-5 to TRBJ2-7, with D tentatively TRBD1 (5 bases). V lost 0 bases and J lost 3, with 18 bases in between. The CDR3 is 17 residues long. Germline V gene lookup returns CDR1 MNHEY and CDR2 SVGAGI. The CDR3 DNA reads as TGTGCCAGCAGTTACTCTGAAAGGCCTAGGGGTTTCTACGAGCAGTACTTC. Translation: CASSYSERPRGFYEQYF.

This clonotype is medium-sized in the sample. The chain recombines TRBV27 with TRBJ1-5, with D possibly being TRBD1 (5 bases). Trimming cost V 4 bases and J 10 bases, with 17 bases left between them. Germline-derived CDR1 and CDR2 are MNHEY and SMNVEV (reference sequence). CDR3 length equals 14 residues. The CDR3 bases are TGTGCCAGCAGTTCACCCTCCCTTGGACATCCCCAGCATTTT. Protein: CASSSPSLGHPQHF.

There are many counts of this clonotype. This rearrangement joins TRBV19 to TRBJ2-3; D remains ambiguous. V was cut by 4 bases and J by 4 bases, with 12 bases left in between. The CDR3 extends over 14 amino acids. Germline CDR1 is LNHDA and CDR2 is SQIVND (reference sequence). CDR3 sequence: CASSTGPSPDTQYF. The CDR3 bases are TGTGCCAGTAGTACCGGGCCAAGCCCAGATACGCAGTATTTT.

The gene calls are TRBV20-1 and TRBJ1-1; tentatively, D is TRBD1 (6 bases). Germline V CDR1 and CDR2: DFQATT, SNEGSKA (reference sequence). CDR3 length: 13 residues. For the CDR3, the DNA is TGCAGGGCCCAAGGAGGGGGACACACTGAAGCTTTCTTT. It codes for CRAQGGGHTEAFF.

This clonotype has more than one count but fewer than ten. The genes are TRBV28 and TRBJ1-2, with D possibly matching TRBD1 (6 bases). Germline V gene lookup returns CDR1 MDHEN and CDR2 SYDVKM. The V end lost 8 bases, the J end lost 8 bases, and 24 bases lay between the germline ends. The CDR3 consists of 15 residues. CDR3 in DNA: TGTGCCAGCTTGGTTGGCCCAGGGGCGCATTGGGGCTACACCTTC. Translation gives CASLVGPGAHWGYTF.

This clonotype was seen at least ten times. The genes are TRBV20-1 and TRBJ2-3, with 10 positions matching TRBD2. The CDR3 runs to 15 residues. V lost 1 base to trimming and J lost 3 bases; unmatched junction nucleotides: 4. Germline V CDR1 and CDR2: DFQATT, SNEGSKA (reference sequence). CDR3: CSARVISGGTDTQYF. Written as DNA, the CDR3 is TGCAGTGCTAGAGTTATTAGCGGGGGGACAGATACGCAGTATTTT.

Many counts were recorded for this clonotype. This chain connects TRBV19 to TRBJ1-4; D is ambiguous. CDR1 and CDR2 from the germline V gene are LNHDA and SQIVND (reference sequence). The CDR3 totals 13 residues. V was trimmed by 0 bases and J by 12 bases, leaving 11 bases between them. The chain's CDR3 is CASSIDRGGQLFF. The CDR3 DNA follows: TGTGCCAGTAGTATAGATCGGGGAGGTCAACTGTTTTTT.

This clonotype showed up many times. V and J are TRBV18 and TRBJ2-3; D is possibly TRBD1 or TRBD2 (6 bases each). The germline gives CDR1 KGHSH, CDR2 LQKENI. The V end was cut by 6 bases, the J end by 8 bases, with 21 bases between. This CDR3 comprises 15 residues. Here the CDR3 reads CASSGRRGIDTTQYF. Here the CDR3 DNA reads TGTGCCAGCTCCGGAAGGAGGGGGATTGATACTACGCAGTATTTT.

Ten or more counts support this clonotype. V usage is TRBV10-3 and J usage is TRBJ2-7, with 8 bases lining up with TRBD1. CDR1 is ENHRY and CDR2 is SYGVKD in the germline V gene. With 0 bases clipped from V and 5 bases from J, the junction kept 3 bases outside the gene matches. This CDR3 region has 14 residues. CDR3 sequence reads: CAISESQGAHEQYV. The CDR3 DNA reads as TGTGCCATCAGTGAGTCCCAGGGGGCACACGAGCAGTACGTC.

This clonotype is termed medium-sized. V is TRBV20-1 and J is TRBJ2-3; D is undetermined. CDR1 is DFQATT, CDR2 SNEGSKA, per germline (reference sequence). The CDR3 totals 13 residues. Deletions cut 6 bases from V and 2 bases from J, with 12 bases between. DNA for the CDR3: TGCAGTGCCCGCGATGGAATCACAGATACGCAGTATTTT. Its protein product is CSARDGITDTQYF.

This clonotype has at least ten counts. The V gene is TRBV2, the J gene TRBJ2-1; 7 bases are shared with TRBD2. Per the germline V gene, CDR1 is SNHLY and CDR2 is FYNNEI. The CDR3 loop spans 14 amino acids. V gave up 10 bases and J gave up 8 bases; unmatched junction bases: 14. The CDR3, as DNA: TGTGCCACCCAGTCCTGGGGGAGGGTTGATGAGCAGTTCTTC. This sequence encodes CATQSWGRVDEQFF. Full variable domain (remainder filled in from reference TRBV2 and TRBJ2-1): EPEVTQTPSHQVTQMGQEVILRCVPISNHLYFYWYRQILGQKVEFLVSFYNNEISEKSEIFDDQFSVERPDGSNFTLKIRSTKLEDSAMYFCATQSWGRVDEQFFGPGTRLTVL.

This clonotype was detected ten times or more. V usage is TRBV7-8 and J usage is TRBJ2-2, with TRBD2 as a possible D gene (6 bases). This CDR3 contains 14 residues. The ends were cut back, 5 bases at V and 6 bases at J, with 13 bases in the middle. Per the germline V gene, CDR1 is SGHVS and CDR2 is FQNEAQ. In nucleotides, the CDR3 is TGTGCCAGCAGCACGGACCTAGCGCCCGGGGAGCTGTTTTTT. Protein sequence: CASSTDLAPGELFF.